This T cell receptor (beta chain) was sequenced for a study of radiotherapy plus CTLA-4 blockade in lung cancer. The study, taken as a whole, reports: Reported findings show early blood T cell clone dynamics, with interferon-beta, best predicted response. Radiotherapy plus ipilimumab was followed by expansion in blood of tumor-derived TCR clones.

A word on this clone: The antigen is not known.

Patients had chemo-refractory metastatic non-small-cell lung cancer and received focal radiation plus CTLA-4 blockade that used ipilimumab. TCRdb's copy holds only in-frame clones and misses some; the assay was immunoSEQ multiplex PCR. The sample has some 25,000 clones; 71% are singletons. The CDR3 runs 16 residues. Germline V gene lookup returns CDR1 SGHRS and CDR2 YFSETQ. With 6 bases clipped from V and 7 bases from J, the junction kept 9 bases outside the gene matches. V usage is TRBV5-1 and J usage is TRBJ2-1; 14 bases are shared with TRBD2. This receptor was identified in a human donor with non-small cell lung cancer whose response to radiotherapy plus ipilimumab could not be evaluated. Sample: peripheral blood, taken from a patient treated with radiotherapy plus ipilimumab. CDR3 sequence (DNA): TGCGCCAGCATCAATCCCGGGACTAGCGGGAGTAATGAGCAGTTCTTC. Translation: CASINPGTSGSNEQFF. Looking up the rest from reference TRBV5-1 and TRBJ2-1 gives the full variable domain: KAGVTQTPRYLIKTRGQQVTLSCSPISGHRSVSWYQQTPGQGLQFLFEYFSETQRNKGNFPGRFSGRQFSNSRSEMNVSTLELGDSALYLCASINPGTSGSNEQFFGPGTRLTVL.